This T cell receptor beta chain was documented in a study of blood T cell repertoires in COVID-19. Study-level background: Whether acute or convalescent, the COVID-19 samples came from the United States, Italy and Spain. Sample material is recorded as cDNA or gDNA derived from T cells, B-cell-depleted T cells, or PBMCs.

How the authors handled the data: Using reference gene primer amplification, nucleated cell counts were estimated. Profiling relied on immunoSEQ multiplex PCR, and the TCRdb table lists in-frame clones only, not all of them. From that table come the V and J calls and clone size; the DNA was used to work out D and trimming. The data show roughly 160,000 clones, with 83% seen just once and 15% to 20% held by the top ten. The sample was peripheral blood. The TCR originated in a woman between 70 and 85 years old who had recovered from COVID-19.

The CDR3 sequence: CASSFNGVQETQYF. Here the CDR3 DNA reads TGTGCCAGCAGTTTTAACGGGGTTCAAGAGACCCAGTACTTC. The chain carries TRBV27 and TRBJ2-5; perhaps TRBD2 as D (5 bases). The length of the CDR3 is 14 residues. Trimming took 3 bases from V and 2 from J, leaving 10 bases between them. CDR1 MNHEY and CDR2 SMNVEV come from the germline V gene (reference sequence).